These 5 T cell receptor beta chains originate from one sample sequenced in a study of blood T cells in healthy people across ages (dated by TCRdb to between 2015 and 2016). Library preparation employed 5' RACE. Sequencing relied on an Illumina HiSeq 2500. A second PCR of roughly 6 to 12 cycles was performed with a sample-barcoded 5' primer and a J-beta primer mix. TCRdb reprocessing: public reads trimmed at Q25 with fastp, clones called with MiXCR, in-frame beta chains kept. Duplicate CDR3 protein sequences are folded into a single record with the most common DNA and genes. Here the sample has roughly 680,000 distinct CDR3 sequences; 40% to 65% occur a single time. About 14% of the sample comes from the top ten. Sequenced sample: blood. These receptors originate from a woman of 80 years or more in good health.

This clonotype was detected many times. The chain has TRBV20-1 and TRBJ2-7; possibly TRBD1 for D (6 bases). CDR1 and CDR2 from the germline V gene are DFQATT and SNEGSKA (reference sequence). The CDR3 runs 12 residues. Trimming pared 3 bases from V and 0 bases from J, leaving 6 bases between. The CDR3 nucleotides are TGCAGTGCTAGGACAGGCTCCTACGAGCAGTACTTC. Encoded protein: CSARTGSYEQYF.

This clonotype was counted only a few times. The chain employs TRBV6-2 or TRBV6-3 and TRBJ2-3; 13 nucleotides agree with TRBD2. From germline, CDR1 is MNHEY and CDR2 SVGEGT. The trim removed 0 bases at V and 6 bases at J, leaving 18 bases unmatched. The CDR3 sequence is 21 residues long. Written as DNA, the CDR3 is TGTGCCAGCAGTTACTCGAAGGGAGGGACTAGCGGGATTTCAATTCCCGATACGCAGTATTTT. Translated, it gives CASSYSKGGTSGISIPDTQYF.

The chain joins TRBV29-1 to TRBJ2-3; the D is unclear. CDR3 length: 14 amino acids. The germline V gene encodes CDR1 SQVTM and CDR2 ANQGSEA. Trimming pared 4 bases from V and 0 bases from J, leaving 11 bases between. The CDR3 loop is CSVAPILSTDTQYF. The CDR3 DNA follows: TGCAGCGTTGCGCCAATCCTAAGCACAGATACGCAGTATTTT.

V usage is TRBV7-9 and J usage is TRBJ1-4, with D maybe TRBD1 (5 bases). The CDR3 has 15 residues. CDR1 SEHNR and CDR2 FQNEAQ come from the germline V gene (reference sequence). V was clipped by 5 bases and J by 0 bases, with 10 bases between them. The DNA for the CDR3 is TGTGCCAGCAGCCCATTGGGGGCAACTAATGAAAAACTGTTTTTT. It encodes CASSPLGATNEKLFF.

The sample holds a few counts of this clonotype. The chain employs TRBV29-1 and TRBJ1-2, with TRBD1 identical over 9 bases. This CDR3 spans 13 amino acids. With V trimmed by 4 bases and J by 4 bases, 4 bases remained unmatched. The germline V gene has CDR1 SQVTM and CDR2 ANQGSEA. The CDR3 nucleotides are TGCAGCGTTGTAGGGACAGGGAGCTATGGCTACACCTTC. Protein: CSVVGTGSYGYTF. Looking up the rest from reference TRBV29-1 and TRBJ1-2 gives the full variable domain: SAVISQKPSRDICQRGTSLTIQCQVDSQVTMMFWYRQQPGQSLTLIATANQGSEATYESGFVIDKFPISRPNLTFSTLTVSNMSPEDSSIYLCSVVGTGSYGYTFGSGTRLTVV.